Below, 21 T cell receptor beta chains from the same sample are listed, as sequenced in a study of blood T cell repertoires in COVID-19. Libraries were prepared by immunoSEQ multiplex PCR; TCRdb keeps only in-frame clonotypes and omits some of them. Of approximately 76,000 clones listed, around nine tenths were seen once; the top ten hold about 12%. The sample was peripheral blood. The receptors were gathered from a woman aged 55-70 years with acute or convalescent COVID-19.

The chain uses TRBV10-1 and TRBJ1-2, with D hard to call. The CDR3 is made up of 13 amino acids. CDR1 WNHNN and CDR2 SYGVQD come from the germline V gene (reference sequence). The V end was cut by 2 bases, the J end by 7 bases, with 11 bases between. Here the CDR3 reads CASSEQLEGGYTF. CDR3 nucleotide sequence: TGCGCCAGCAGTGAGCAACTGGAGGGTGGCTACACCTTC.

The CDR3 region is CASSLPGIKQPQHF. Written as DNA, the CDR3 is TGTGCCAGCAGTTTACCAGGGATCAAGCAGCCCCAGCATTTT. The J gene is TRBJ1-5, the V gene TRBV28; TRBD1 is a possible D gene (5 bases). Trimming took 2 bases from V and 7 from J, leaving 12 bases between them. Germline lookup yields CDR1 MDHEN and CDR2 SYDVKM. This CDR3 contains 14 residues.

The chain is built from TRBV2 and TRBJ2-3, with TRBD1 matching over 7 bases. V lost 3 bases, J lost 3 bases, and 6 bases stayed unmatched. This CDR3 spans 15 amino acids. Germline values: CDR1 SNHLY, CDR2 FYNNEI. In nucleotides, the CDR3 is TGTGCCAGCAGTGATCCTGGACAGGCGACAGATACGCAGTATTTT. Its protein product is CASSDPGQATDTQYF.

The chain is built from TRBV10-3 and TRBJ2-2; D is perhaps TRBD1 (6 bases). In germline, CDR1 is ENHRY, CDR2 SYGVKD. CDR3 length: 14 residues. Trimming removed 8 bases from V and 2 bases from J, with 12 bases in between. CDR3 residues: CAIARDINTGELFF. Written as DNA, the CDR3 is TGTGCCATCGCCCGGGACATAAACACCGGGGAGCTGTTTTTT.

The chain carries TRBV9 and TRBJ1-6; 9 nucleotides match TRBD1. Germline assignment: CDR1 SGDLS and CDR2 YYNGEE. Losses at the gene ends were 3 bases for V and 10 bases for J; bases not matched to a gene: 8. The CDR3 has 15 residues. The CDR3 loop is CASSAGGQGSSPLHF. Written as DNA, the CDR3 is TGTGCCAGCAGCGCAGGGGGACAGGGATCCTCACCCCTCCACTTT.

This sequence joins TRBV6-5 and TRBJ2-7; 7 bases fit TRBD1. There are 15 residues in the CDR3. Losses at the gene ends were 4 bases for V and 2 bases for J; bases not matched to a gene: 8. CDR1 and CDR2 from the germline V gene are MNHEY and SVGAGI. The CDR3, as DNA: TGTGCCAGCAGTTTCGGGACAGTGGGCGCCTACGAGCAGTACTTC. Translation gives CASSFGTVGAYEQYF.

The chain employs TRBV6-5 and TRBJ1-3; D gene ambiguous. Trimming shortened V by 4 bases and J by 8 bases, and 6 bases separated the two germline ends. The CDR3 covers 11 residues. The germline gives CDR1 MNHEY, CDR2 SVGAGI. The CDR3 nucleotides read TGTGCCAGCAGTTGGAGGGACACCATATATTTT. Its translation: CASSWRDTIYF.

The rearrangement uses TRBV4-2 and TRBJ2-2; 13 nucleotides align to TRBD2. With 5 bases clipped from V and 6 bases from J, the junction kept 12 bases outside the gene matches. Germline V gives CDR1 LGHNA, CDR2 YNFKEQ. The CDR3 loop spans 18 amino acids. CDR3 nucleotides: TGTGCCAGCAGCTCCCCCCCTACTAGCGGGGGGGCCGCCGGGGAGCTGTTTTTT. Protein sequence: CASSSPPTSGGAAGELFF.

This clone turned up a few times. The CDR3 DNA is TGTGCCAGTGGGGGGAGCTCCTATAATTCACCCCTCCACTTT. Translated: CASGGSSYNSPLHF. The chain links TRBV7-9 to TRBJ1-6, with D perhaps TRBD1 (5 bases). This CDR3 comprises 14 residues. Germline-derived CDR1 and CDR2 are SEHNR and FQNEAQ (reference sequence). Trimming took off 9 bases at V and 0 bases at J, with 9 bases between the two ends. The complete variable domain, with remaining parts taken from reference TRBV7-9 and TRBJ1-6, reads DTGVSQNPRHKITKRGQNVTFRCDPISEHNRLYWYRQTLGQGPEFLTYFQNEAQLEKSRLLSDRFSAERPKGSFSTLEIQRTEQGDSAMYLCASGGSSYNSPLHFGNGTRLTVT.

The chain couples TRBV6-1 to TRBJ2-5; 12 bases map to TRBD2. Per the germline V gene, CDR1 is MNHNS and CDR2 is SASEGT. V trimming: 3 bases; J trimming: 4 bases; junction bases outside the gene matches: 3. This CDR3 contains 15 residues. The CDR3 DNA reads TGTGCCAGCAGTGAGCTAGCGGGGGGGTCAGAGACCCAGTACTTC. Protein product: CASSELAGGSETQYF.

The chain employs TRBV3-1 (or the pseudogene TRBV3-2) and TRBJ2-3; D is unresolved. Trimming cost V 4 bases and J 5 bases, with 10 bases left between them. Germline V lookup: CDR1 LGHDT, CDR2 YNNKEL (reference sequence). The CDR3 length is 13 residues. As DNA, the CDR3 is TGTGCCAGCAGCCTTCTAAATGGAGATACGCAGTATTTT. It translates to CASSLLNGDTQYF.

The chain couples TRBV7-2 to TRBJ1-2; 7 nucleotides line up with TRBD1. CDR3 size: 16 residues. Germline loops: CDR1 SGHTA, CDR2 FQGNSA. Trimming took 5 bases from V and 8 from J; bases not matched to a gene: 17. The CDR3 DNA sequence: TGTGCCAGCAGCCTAGGCCGGACAGGCCTCAACGGGGGCTACACCTTC. Translating it yields CASSLGRTGLNGGYTF.

This chain uses TRBV5-1 with TRBJ2-1; tentative D call: TRBD1 (6 bases). V lost 3 bases, J lost 1 base, and 11 bases lay in between. The CDR3 totals 15 residues. Germline assignment: CDR1 SGHRS and CDR2 YFSETQ. CDR3 region: CASSSQGRSYNEQFF. Written as DNA, the CDR3 is TGCGCCAGCAGCTCACAGGGAAGGTCCTACAATGAGCAGTTCTTC. The full variable domain, rest sourced from reference TRBV5-1 and TRBJ2-1, is KAGVTQTPRYLIKTRGQQVTLSCSPISGHRSVSWYQQTPGQGLQFLFEYFSETQRNKGNFPGRFSGRQFSNSRSEMNVSTLELGDSALYLCASSSQGRSYNEQFFGPGTRLTVL.

The chain couples TRBV5-1 to TRBJ1-2; weak D call: TRBD1 (5 bases). The germline gives CDR1 SGHRS, CDR2 YFSETQ. Trimming left V 0 bases short and J 4 bases short, with 13 bases between. The CDR3 totals 15 residues. CDR3 in DNA: TGCGCCAGCAGCTTGGAGGGCCAGGGATTCTATGGCTACACCTTC. Translating gives CASSLEGQGFYGYTF.

The chain couples TRBV3-1 (or the pseudogene TRBV3-2) to TRBJ2-7, with 9 bases aligning to TRBD1. From germline, CDR1 is LGHDT and CDR2 YNNKEL (reference sequence). This CDR3 spans 14 amino acids. V lost 4 bases and J lost 7; bases outside the gene matches: 8. CDR3 in amino acids: CASSRTGGAIEQYF. CDR3 DNA sequence: TGTGCCAGCAGCCGAACAGGGGGCGCGATTGAGCAGTACTTC.

This clone was seen more than once but under ten times. The rearrangement links TRBV6-1 to TRBJ1-1; D remains ambiguous. The V end was cut by 3 bases, the J end by 4 bases, with 9 bases between. Germline V lookup: CDR1 MNHNS, CDR2 SASEGT. This CDR3 is built from 13 residues. Here the CDR3 reads CASSEFRSTEAFF. In DNA form, the CDR3 reads TGTGCCAGCAGTGAGTTTAGGAGCACTGAAGCTTTCTTT.

The chain combines TRBV5-6 with TRBJ2-7, with TRBD1 identical over 9 bases. The CDR3 loop spans 15 amino acids. CDR1 and CDR2 from the germline V gene are SGHDT and YYEEEE. V lost 4 bases to trimming and J lost 5 bases; unmatched junction nucleotides: 10. CDR3 DNA: TGTGCCAGCAGCCGGGACAGGGACAATTTCCACGAGCAGTACTTC. Translating gives CASSRDRDNFHEQYF.

This clone was seen a single time. The V gene is TRBV14, the J gene TRBJ2-2; D perhaps matches TRBD2 (5 bases). The CDR3 consists of 15 residues. Trimming pared 1 base from V and 2 bases from J, leaving 8 bases between. In germline, CDR1 is SGHDN, CDR2 FVKESK. The CDR3 coding sequence is TGTGCCAGCAGCCAAGGCCCGGGAAACACCGGGGAGCTGTTTTTT. Translation: CASSQGPGNTGELFF.

The genes are TRBV7-2 and TRBJ1-2; 9 nucleotides line up with TRBD1. J gave up 6 bases and V 4 bases, and 9 bases lay outside the gene matches. From germline, CDR1 is SGHTA and CDR2 FQGNSA. CDR3 length equals 15 residues. This CDR3 is CASSSTGGGAHGYTF. The CDR3 region has the DNA TGTGCCAGCAGCTCCACAGGGGGCGGTGCTCATGGCTACACCTTC.

Written as DNA, the CDR3 is TGTGCCAGCAGTCCGATTGGGAGTGGCTATGGCTACACCTTC. Protein sequence: CASSPIGSGYGYTF. The chain joins TRBV27 to TRBJ1-2; no firm D call. The V end lost 5 bases, the J end lost 4 bases, and 14 bases lay between the germline ends. The CDR3 sequence is 14 residues long. Germline lookup yields CDR1 MNHEY and CDR2 SMNVEV (reference sequence).

The chain recombines TRBV19 with TRBJ2-3, with D unresolved. There are 13 residues in the CDR3. V lost 3 bases and J lost 2, with 6 bases in between. The germline V gene has CDR1 LNHDA and CDR2 SQIVND (reference sequence). The chain's CDR3 is CASSISFTDTQYF. The DNA of the CDR3 is TGTGCCAGTAGTATCTCCTTCACAGATACGCAGTATTTT.